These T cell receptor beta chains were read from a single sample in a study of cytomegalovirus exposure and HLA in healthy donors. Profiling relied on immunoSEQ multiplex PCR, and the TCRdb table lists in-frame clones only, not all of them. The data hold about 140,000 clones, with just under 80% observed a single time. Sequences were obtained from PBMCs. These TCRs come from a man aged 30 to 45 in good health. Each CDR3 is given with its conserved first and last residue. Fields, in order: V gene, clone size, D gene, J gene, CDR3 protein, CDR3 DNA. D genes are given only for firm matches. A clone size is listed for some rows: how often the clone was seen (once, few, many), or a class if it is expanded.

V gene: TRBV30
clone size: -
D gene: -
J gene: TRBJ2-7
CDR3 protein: CAWSAGGSGYEQYF
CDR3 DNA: TGTGCCTGGAGTGCTGGTGGGAGCGGATACGAGCAGTACTTC

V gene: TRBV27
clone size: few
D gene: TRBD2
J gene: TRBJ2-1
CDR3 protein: CASTGFGSGRGDEQFF
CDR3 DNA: TGTGCCAGCACGGGCTTTGGGAGCGGGAGGGGGGATGAGCAGTTCTTC

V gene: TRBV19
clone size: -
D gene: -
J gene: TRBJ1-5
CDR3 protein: CASTQRGGLRGQPQHF
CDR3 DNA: TGTGCCAGTACCCAAAGGGGGGGATTACGGGGTCAGCCCCAGCATTTT

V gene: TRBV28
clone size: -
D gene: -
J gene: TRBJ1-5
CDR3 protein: CASSATGTSNQPQHF
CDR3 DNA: TGTGCCAGCAGCGCAACAGGGACGAGCAATCAGCCCCAGCATTTT

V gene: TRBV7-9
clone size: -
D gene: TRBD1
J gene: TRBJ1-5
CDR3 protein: CSSSPPGTANQPQHF
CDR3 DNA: TGTTCCAGCAGCCCTCCCGGGACAGCTAATCAGCCCCAGCATTTT

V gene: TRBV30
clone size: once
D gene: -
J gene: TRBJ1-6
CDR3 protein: CAWTGNFVSPLHF
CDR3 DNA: TGTGCCTGGACAGGGAATTTCGTTTCACCCCTCCACTTT

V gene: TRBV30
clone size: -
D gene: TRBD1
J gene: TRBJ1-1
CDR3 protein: CAWMGGQGFAEAFF
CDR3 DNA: TGTGCCTGGATGGGTGGACAGGGGTTCGCTGAAGCTTTCTTT

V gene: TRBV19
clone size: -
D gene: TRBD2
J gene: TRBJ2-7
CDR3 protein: CASTSGTSGSYEQYF
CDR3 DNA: TGTGCCAGTACCTCTGGGACTAGCGGGAGCTACGAGCAGTACTTC

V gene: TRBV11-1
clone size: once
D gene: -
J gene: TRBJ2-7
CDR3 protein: CASSLGDSYEQYF
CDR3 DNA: TGTGCCAGCAGCTTAGGGGACTCCTACGAGCAGTACTTC

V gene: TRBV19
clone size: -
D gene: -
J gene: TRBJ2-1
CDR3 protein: CASSIPGAANEQFF
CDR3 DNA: TGTGCCAGTAGTATACCCGGAGCTGCCAATGAGCAGTTCTTC

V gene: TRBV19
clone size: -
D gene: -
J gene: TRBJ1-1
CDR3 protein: CASIQGNTAFF
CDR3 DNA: TGTGCCAGCATTCAGGGGAATACAGCTTTCTTT